The rows below give T cell receptor beta chains drawn from one sample of a study of blood T cell repertoires in COVID-19. Profiling relied on immunoSEQ multiplex PCR, and the TCRdb table lists in-frame clones only, not all of them. The table has fewer than 85,000 clones, around 90% seen once. Material for sequencing was peripheral blood. These receptors were collected from a man between 60 and 70 years old with acute or convalescent COVID-19. CDR3s include the opening cysteine and the closing phenylalanine or tryptophan. D genes are given only for firm matches. Size values are once, few and many counts, or a class for expanded clones, and some rows have none.

j_gene: TRBJ1-4
abundance: once
v_gene: TRBV7-6
d_gene: TRBD1
CDR3aa: CASSSAGRDRGWKLFF
CDR3nt: TGTGCCAGCAGCTCCGCGGGACGGGACAGGGGATGGAAACTGTTTTTT

j_gene: TRBJ2-5
abundance: -
v_gene: TRBV3-1/TRBV3-2
d_gene: -
CDR3aa: CASSHDNTGDEETQYF
CDR3nt: TGTGCCAGCAGCCACGACAACACAGGTGACGAAGAGACCCAGTACTTC

j_gene: TRBJ2-3
abundance: -
v_gene: TRBV10-1
d_gene: -
CDR3aa: CASSDSKSTDTQYF
CDR3nt: TGCGCCAGCAGTGATAGCAAAAGCACAGATACGCAGTATTTT

j_gene: TRBJ1-1
abundance: -
v_gene: TRBV6-2/TRBV6-3
d_gene: -
CDR3aa: CASSSRRVPGENTEAFF
CDR3nt: TGTGCCAGCAGTTCCCGCCGGGTCCCCGGGGAGAACACTGAAGCTTTCTTT

j_gene: TRBJ1-1
abundance: -
v_gene: TRBV6-2/TRBV6-3
d_gene: -
CDR3aa: CASSYGAVLEAFF
CDR3nt: TGTGCCAGCAGTTACGGGGCAGTTTTAGAAGCTTTCTTT

j_gene: TRBJ2-7
abundance: -
v_gene: TRBV7-3
d_gene: TRBD1
CDR3aa: CASSQERMGQGAYEQYF
CDR3nt: TGTGCCAGCAGCCAAGAGAGGATGGGACAGGGGGCCTACGAGCAGTACTTC

j_gene: TRBJ1-2
abundance: -
v_gene: TRBV29-1
d_gene: -
CDR3aa: CSASGGYGYTF
CDR3nt: TGCAGCGCAAGTGGAGGCTATGGCTACACCTTC

j_gene: TRBJ2-7
abundance: -
v_gene: TRBV21-1
d_gene: -
CDR3aa: CASSNPGTVPYEQYF
CDR3nt: TGTGCCAGCAGCAACCCCGGGACAGTACCCTACGAGCAGTACTTC

j_gene: TRBJ1-2
abundance: -
v_gene: TRBV6-2/TRBV6-3
d_gene: TRBD1
CDR3aa: CASSRTGAQGYTF
CDR3nt: TGTGCCAGCAGTCGTACAGGGGCTCAAGGCTACACCTTC

j_gene: TRBJ2-3
abundance: -
v_gene: TRBV7-7
d_gene: TRBD2
CDR3aa: CASSSTSGGTDTQYF
CDR3nt: TGTGCTAGCAGTTCCACTAGCGGGGGGACAGATACGCAGTATTTT

j_gene: TRBJ2-2
abundance: -
v_gene: TRBV5-1
d_gene: -
CDR3aa: CASSLGTGAGELFF
CDR3nt: TGCGCCAGCAGCTTGGGCACAGGCGCCGGGGAGCTGTTTTTT

j_gene: TRBJ1-5
abundance: few
v_gene: TRBV19
d_gene: -
CDR3aa: CASRPAGRRNQPQHF
CDR3nt: TGTGCCAGTAGACCCGCAGGGAGGAGGAATCAGCCCCAGCATTTT

j_gene: TRBJ2-7
abundance: once
v_gene: TRBV30
d_gene: -
CDR3aa: CAWTRDSYEQYF
CDR3nt: TGTGCCTGGACGAGGGATTCCTACGAGCAGTACTTC

j_gene: TRBJ1-2
abundance: -
v_gene: TRBV2
d_gene: TRBD1
CDR3aa: CASCLRTGYGYTF
CDR3nt: TGTGCCAGCTGTTTGAGGACAGGATATGGCTACACCTTC

j_gene: TRBJ2-1
abundance: -
v_gene: TRBV5-1
d_gene: TRBD2
CDR3aa: CASSWGGGIASYNEQFF
CDR3nt: TGCGCCAGCAGCTGGGGGGGAGGGATAGCCTCCTACAATGAGCAGTTCTTC

j_gene: TRBJ2-1
abundance: few
v_gene: TRBV19
d_gene: -
CDR3aa: CASSIGGVKFF
CDR3nt: TGTGCCAGTAGTATCGGGGGAGTTAAGTTCTTC

j_gene: TRBJ2-3
abundance: once
v_gene: TRBV11-2
d_gene: TRBD1
CDR3aa: CASSVDRGFTDTQYF
CDR3nt: TGTGCCAGCAGCGTGGACAGGGGATTTACAGATACGCAGTATTTT

j_gene: TRBJ1-5
abundance: -
v_gene: TRBV19
d_gene: TRBD1
CDR3aa: CASRTTGDLTQPQHF
CDR3nt: TGTGCCAGTAGAACAACAGGGGACCTCACTCAGCCCCAGCATTTT

j_gene: TRBJ1-4
abundance: -
v_gene: TRBV18
d_gene: TRBD1
CDR3aa: CASSSRQGDQLFF
CDR3nt: TGTGCCAGCTCATCCCGACAGGGGGACCAACTGTTTTTT

j_gene: TRBJ1-6
abundance: once
v_gene: TRBV25-1
d_gene: -
CDR3aa: CASDHGGPNSPLHF
CDR3nt: TGTGCCAGCGACCACGGGGGGCCCAATTCACCCCTCCACTTT

j_gene: TRBJ1-2
abundance: -
v_gene: TRBV6-5
d_gene: -
CDR3aa: CASRLRGDYGYTF
CDR3nt: TGTGCCAGCCGTCTCAGGGGCGACTATGGCTACACCTTC

j_gene: TRBJ1-2
abundance: -
v_gene: TRBV10-3
d_gene: TRBD1
CDR3aa: CAISERDRGLYGYTF
CDR3nt: TGTGCCATCAGCGAGCGAGACAGGGGGCTTTATGGCTACACCTTC

j_gene: TRBJ2-3
abundance: -
v_gene: TRBV5-4
d_gene: -
CDR3aa: CASSLVPVSTDTQYF
CDR3nt: TGTGCCAGCAGCTTGGTGCCGGTGAGCACAGATACGCAGTATTTT

j_gene: TRBJ1-1
abundance: -
v_gene: TRBV5-1
d_gene: -
CDR3aa: CASSYGERNTEAFF
CDR3nt: TGCGCCAGCAGTTACGGGGAGAGGAACACTGAAGCTTTCTTT

j_gene: TRBJ1-2
abundance: -
v_gene: TRBV6-2/TRBV6-3
d_gene: -
CDR3aa: CASSSVAGDHGYTF
CDR3nt: TGTGCCAGCAGTTCGGTGGCAGGCGACCATGGCTACACCTTC

j_gene: TRBJ1-4
abundance: once
v_gene: TRBV6-4
d_gene: -
CDR3aa: CASSEVGAGEKLFF
CDR3nt: TGTGCCAGCAGTGAAGTGGGGGCAGGGGAAAAACTGTTTTTT

j_gene: TRBJ2-5
abundance: -
v_gene: TRBV5-1
d_gene: TRBD2
CDR3aa: CASGTSGDIQETQYF
CDR3nt: TGCGCCAGCGGGACTAGCGGGGATATCCAAGAGACCCAGTACTTC

j_gene: TRBJ2-2
abundance: -
v_gene: TRBV6-5
d_gene: TRBD1
CDR3aa: CASSYGTGLLTGELFF
CDR3nt: TGTGCCAGCAGTTACGGGACAGGATTACTGACCGGGGAGCTGTTTTTT

j_gene: TRBJ1-3
abundance: -
v_gene: TRBV24-1
d_gene: TRBD1
CDR3aa: CATSDPRDRGTDTIYF
CDR3nt: TGTGCCACCAGTGACCCCCGGGACAGGGGCACGGACACCATATATTTT